This entry lists 29 T cell receptor beta chains sequenced from one sample in a study of regulatory T cells in long-lasting Graves disease. Relying on iRepertoire HTBI primers and Arm-PCR of CDR3 regions, the team built TCR beta libraries. TCRdb recomputed calls from the multiplex PCR reads with MiXCR, one row per CDR3 protein. Among about 240,000 distinct CDR3 sequences listed, roughly a fifth were seen once. Specified time point: newly diagnosed GD, antithyroid drugs for less than 3 months. The authors made the TCR library using RNA they extracted from PBMCs. Sequencing was performed on peripheral blood mononuclear cells (PBMCs), taken at new diagnosis, from a patient treated with antithyroid drugs. The receptors derive from a female donor with Graves disease.

This clonotype was recorded many times. The chain joins TRBV6-1 to TRBJ2-7, with D uncertain. This CDR3 has 14 amino acids. Germline loops: CDR1 MNHNS, CDR2 SASEGT. V was pared by 8 bases and J by 1 base, with 15 bases between. CDR3: CASAWARSSYEQYF. The CDR3 nucleotides are TGTGCCAGCGCCTGGGCGAGGTCGTCCTACGAGCAGTACTTC.

This clonotype was counted at least ten times. The V and J genes are TRBV20-1 and TRBJ2-1; 14 positions match TRBD2. The germline V gene encodes CDR1 DFQATT and CDR2 SNEGSKA (reference sequence). V dropped 6 bases and J dropped 0; count of bases not matched to a gene: 7. This CDR3 spans 17 amino acids. CDR3 DNA sequence: TGCAGTGCACCGGGACTAGCGGGGGTAAGCTCCTACAATGAGCAGTTCTTC. Encoded protein: CSAPGLAGVSSYNEQFF.

The gene calls are TRBV2 and TRBJ2-1; 16 bases match TRBD2. The CDR3 runs to 15 residues. After removal of 10 bases from V and 15 bases from J, the junction contained 15 bases not matched to a gene. Per the germline V gene, CDR1 is SNHLY and CDR2 is FYNNEI. CDR3 in DNA: TGTGCCACTCGGGGACTAGCGGGAGGGCCCGGTGTTGGGTTCTTC. Its translation is CATRGLAGGPGVGFF. The whole variable domain, filled in from reference TRBV2 and TRBJ2-1, reads EPEVTQTPSHQVTQMGQEVILRCVPISNHLYFYWYRQILGQKVEFLVSFYNNEISEKSEIFDDQFSVERPDGSNFTLKIRSTKLEDSAMYFCATRGLAGGPGVGFFGPGTRLTVL.

This clonotype was seen many times. In DNA, the CDR3 is TGTGCCAGCAGCCAGGATAATTCACCCCTCCACTTT. It specifies CASSQDNSPLHF. The J gene is TRBJ1-6, the V gene TRBV12-3 or TRBV12-4; no firm D call. Trimming stripped 6 bases from V and 5 bases from J, with 5 bases between. The CDR3 runs to 12 residues.

This clonotype has just a few counts. The rearrangement links TRBV9 to TRBJ2-7; the D gene is possibly TRBD2 (6 bases). The length of the CDR3 is 13 residues. In germline, CDR1 is SGDLS, CDR2 YYNGEE. V lost 4 bases, J lost 3 bases, and 11 bases lay in between. This chain's CDR3 is CASSSGAGYEQYF. Here the CDR3 DNA reads TGTGCCAGCAGCTCGGGAGCAGGCTACGAGCAGTACTTC.

This clonotype occurred many times. The DNA of the CDR3 is TGTGCCAGCAGTTTCGCAGGGGAGGGACCTTTTCCCACAGATACGCAGTATTTT. Translated, it gives CASSFAGEGPFPTDTQYF. The chain has TRBV28 and TRBJ2-3; D may be TRBD2 (7 bases). V was cut by 3 bases and J by 2 bases, with 21 bases left in between. Germline CDR1 reads MDHEN; CDR2 reads SYDVKM. The CDR3 length is 18 residues.

The V gene is TRBV15, the J gene TRBJ2-7, with no clear D. V shed 1 base and J shed 1 base, with 5 bases lying between them. There are 13 residues in the CDR3. Germline assignment: CDR1 LNHNV and CDR2 YYDKDF (reference sequence). The DNA of the CDR3 is TGTGCCACCAGCAGAGGGTGGTCCTACGAGCAGTACTTC. This codes for CATSRGWSYEQYF.

This clonotype was picked up many times. CDR3 amino acids: CASSLASGGSGNTIYF. CDR3 DNA: TGTGCCAGCAGCTTGGCTTCAGGGGGCTCTGGAAACACCATATATTTT. J is TRBJ1-3 and V is TRBV5-6; 7 nucleotides match TRBD1. Germline CDR1 is SGHDT and CDR2 is YYEEEE. The CDR3 loop spans 16 amino acids. V lost 0 bases to trimming and J lost 0 bases; unmatched junction nucleotides: 3. The whole variable domain, filled in from reference TRBV5-6 and TRBJ1-3, reads DAGVTQSPTHLIKTRGQQVTLRCSPKSGHDTVSWYQQALGQGPQFIFQYYEEEERQRGNFPDRFSGHQFPNYSSELNVNALLLGDSALYLCASSLASGGSGNTIYFGEGSWLTVV.

The rearrangement links TRBV4-1 to TRBJ2-1; 9 bases are a match to TRBD1. This CDR3 is built from 15 residues. Germline CDR1 is MGHRA and CDR2 is YSYEKL. The J segment lost 2 bases and the V segment lost 6 bases, leaving 5 bases of the junction unmatched. The CDR3 here is CASRGQGVTYNEQFF. Here the CDR3 DNA reads TGCGCCAGCAGGGGACAGGGAGTGACCTACAATGAGCAGTTCTTC.

This clonotype was detected ten times or more. The chain combines TRBV7-9 with TRBJ2-5; 9 bases map to TRBD1. Germline CDR1 SEHNR, CDR2 FQNEAQ (reference sequence). The ends lost 5 bases at V and 7 bases at J; junction bases unmatched: 5. The CDR3 spans 13 residues. The CDR3 protein is CASSLGQGWTQYF. The CDR3 coding sequence is TGTGCCAGCAGCCTCGGACAGGGGTGGACCCAGTACTTC.

The sample holds many counts of this clonotype. The chain combines TRBV6-1 with TRBJ2-1; D is perhaps TRBD2 (7 bases). V shed 0 bases and J shed 12 bases, with 30 bases lying between them. The CDR3 is made up of 19 amino acids. Germline V gene lookup returns CDR1 MNHNS and CDR2 SASEGT. This chain's CDR3 is CASSEALRGVARQGSRQFF. CDR3 DNA: TGTGCCAGCAGTGAAGCGCTTCGGGGGGTGGCAAGGCAGGGGTCGAGGCAGTTCTTC.

The J gene is TRBJ2-7, the V gene TRBV7-3; D gene ambiguous. CDR3 length: 12 amino acids. Germline CDR1 is SGHTA and CDR2 is FQGTGA. Deletions cut 7 bases from V and 6 bases from J, with 13 bases between. CDR3 nucleotides: TGTGCCAGCATCATCATCTGCATCGAGCAGTACTTC. Translating it yields CASIIICIEQYF.

This clonotype was counted ten times or more. The V call is TRBV3-1, the J call TRBJ2-7; 8 bases match TRBD1. This CDR3 spans 14 amino acids. In germline, CDR1 is LGHDT, CDR2 YNNKEL (reference sequence). After removal of 1 base from V and 5 bases from J, the junction contained 4 bases not matched to a gene. The CDR3 bases are TGTGCCAGCAGCCAAGGCAGGGGGCGGAACGAGCAGTACTTC. It encodes CASSQGRGRNEQYF.

The table lists this clonotype with many counts. The chain couples TRBV20-1 to TRBJ1-2; tentatively, D is TRBD1 (5 bases). The CDR3 totals 12 residues. Germline CDR1 DFQATT, CDR2 SNEGSKA (reference sequence). Trimming took 5 bases from V and 6 from J, leaving 13 bases between them. This CDR3 reads CSAHQGSDGYTF. CDR3 nucleotide sequence: TGCAGTGCTCACCAGGGAAGTGATGGCTACACCTTC.

This clonotype was found many times. The genes are TRBV28 and TRBJ2-4; D is unclear. The V and J ends lost 2 bases and 7 bases respectively, with 9 bases between them. CDR3 length: 13 amino acids. Germline-derived CDR1 and CDR2 are MDHEN and SYDVKM. CDR3 coding DNA: TGTGCCAGCAGTTTAGGGAATTTGAACATTCAGTACTTC. Protein: CASSLGNLNIQYF. Using reference TRBV28 and TRBJ2-4 for the parts outside the CDR3, the full variable domain is DVKVTQSSRYLVKRTGEKVFLECVQDMDHENMFWYRQDPGLGLRLIYFSYDVKMKEKGDIPEGYSVSREKKERFSLILESASTNQTSMYLCASSLGNLNIQYFGAGTRLSVL.

The rearrangement joins TRBV6-2 or TRBV6-3 to TRBJ2-7; tentatively, D is TRBD1 (6 bases). Germline V CDR1 and CDR2: MNHEY, SVGEGT. V was trimmed by 2 bases and J by 3 bases, leaving 11 bases between them. The length of the CDR3 is 14 residues. The DNA for the CDR3 is TGTGCCAGCAGTTACGGTCCAGGGGACTACGAGCAGTACTTC. This sequence encodes CASSYGPGDYEQYF.

This clonotype was seen only a few times. The genes are TRBV6-2 or TRBV6-3 and TRBJ2-1; 10 bases map to TRBD2. Germline V gene lookup returns CDR1 MNHEY and CDR2 SVGEGT. J lost 4 bases, V lost 5 bases, and 17 bases had no gene match. CDR3 size: 19 residues. The DNA of the CDR3 is TGTGCCAGCAGTGGCCCTAGCGGGAGCTTACCACCCGATTACAATGAGCAGTTCTTC. This encodes CASSGPSGSLPPDYNEQFF.

This CDR3 reads CATSRDSPSYTF. CDR3 sequence (DNA): TGTGCCACCAGCAGAGATTCCCCGAGCTACACCTTC. The chain uses TRBV15 and TRBJ1-2, with D unresolved. V lost 0 bases, J lost 9 bases, and 8 bases lay in between. CDR3 length: 12 residues. Germline loops: CDR1 LNHNV, CDR2 YYDKDF (reference sequence).

About this clonotype itself: A much larger clone sits a single nucleotide away, making a read error possible. The V gene is TRBV6-1, the J gene TRBJ1-6; D is unresolved. The CDR3 sequence is 15 residues long. Trimming took 8 bases from V and 9 from J, leaving 20 bases between them. Germline values: CDR1 MNHNS, CDR2 SASEGT. The CDR3 spells CASSETRAGSSPLHF. Written as DNA, the CDR3 is TGTGCCAGCTCTGAAACCCGGGCGGGGAGTTCACCCCTCCACTTT.

This clonotype was recorded at least ten times. The chain couples TRBV2 to TRBJ2-1; 8 nucleotides align to TRBD1. The length of the CDR3 is 15 residues. Losses at the gene ends were 1 base for V and 2 bases for J; bases not matched to a gene: 1. Germline V lookup: CDR1 SNHLY, CDR2 FYNNEI. In DNA form, the CDR3 reads TGTGCCAGCAGTGAAGGGACAGGGACCTACAATGAGCAGTTCTTC. Protein product: CASSEGTGTYNEQFF.

This clonotype was observed many times. The chain employs TRBV11-3 and TRBJ1-1, with unresolved D. Germline values: CDR1 SGHNT, CDR2 YENEEA. The V end was cut by 2 bases, the J end by 0 bases, with 4 bases between. This CDR3 comprises 13 residues. The CDR3 sequence: CASSLSVNTEAFF. The CDR3 nucleotides are TGTGCCAGCAGCTTATCTGTGAACACTGAAGCTTTCTTT.

Remarks on this clonotype: A single base separates this from a much larger clone, so it may be a read error. The rearrangement joins TRBV2 to TRBJ2-3; no clear D. The J call may be faulty, since TRBJ1-5 better matches the DNA end. This CDR3 comprises 14 residues. Germline V CDR1 and CDR2: SNHLY, FYNNEI. The CDR3 DNA reads TGTGCCAGCATCCCCTGGGCCACCACAGATACGCAGCATTTT. This encodes CASIPWATTDTQHF.

Regarding this clonotype: A much more abundant neighbour one base away suggests this may be a read error. The rearrangement joins TRBV20-1 to TRBJ2-7, with 15 bases that match TRBD2. With 1 base clipped from V and 4 bases from J, the junction kept 2 bases outside the gene matches. This CDR3 comprises 15 residues. Germline V CDR1 and CDR2: DFQATT, SNEGSKA (reference sequence). CDR3 region: CSARAGTSGRYEQYF. CDR3 sequence (DNA): TGCAGTGCTAGAGCCGGGACTAGCGGGAGGTACGAGCAGTACTTC.

The rearrangement links TRBV9 to TRBJ1-2, with D hard to call. Trimming removed 0 bases at V and 6 bases at J, with 12 bases between. Looked up from germline, CDR1 is SGDLS and CDR2 is YYNGEE. CDR3 length: 14 residues. The CDR3 DNA follows: TGTGCCAGCAGCGTAGTAGATGGTGGGGATGGCTACACCTTC. Encoded protein: CASSVVDGGDGYTF.

Ten or more counts support this clonotype. V is TRBV5-1 and J is TRBJ2-2; 12 bases agree with TRBD1. The length of the CDR3 is 16 residues. Germline trimming cut 2 bases from V and 3 bases from J; bases unmatched to any gene: 2. Germline CDR1 is SGHRS and CDR2 is YFSETQ. In nucleotides, the CDR3 is TGCGCCAGCAGCTTAGGGACAGGGGGCTACACCGGGGAGCTGTTTTTT. Translated: CASSLGTGGYTGELFF. Drawing the rest from reference TRBV5-1 and TRBJ2-2, the complete variable domain is KAGVTQTPRYLIKTRGQQVTLSCSPISGHRSVSWYQQTPGQGLQFLFEYFSETQRNKGNFPGRFSGRQFSNSRSEMNVSTLELGDSALYLCASSLGTGGYTGELFFGEGSRLTVL.

Concerning this clonotype: A far more abundant clone sits one base away, making this likely a read error. This CDR3 reads CASSLEGGGHYEQFF. The CDR3 DNA is TGTGCCAGCAGCTTAGAAGGAGGGGGACACTACGAGCAGTTCTTC. The J gene is TRBJ2-1, the V gene TRBV11-2; D may correspond to TRBD1 or TRBD2 (6 bases each). The CDR3 length is 15 residues. V was trimmed by 0 bases and J by 10 bases, leaving 16 bases between them. Germline values: CDR1 SGHAT, CDR2 FQNNGV.

The chain recombines TRBV18 with TRBJ2-5; the D is unclear. Trimming cost V 3 bases and J 4 bases, with 9 bases left between them. Germline loops: CDR1 KGHSH, CDR2 LQKENI. The CDR3 runs 13 residues. In DNA, the CDR3 is TGTGCCAGCTCACCCCCGATGTCAGAGACCCAGTACTTC. It specifies CASSPPMSETQYF.

Many counts were recorded for this clonotype. V usage is TRBV13 and J usage is TRBJ2-7, with 11 bases identical to TRBD1. CDR3 length: 15 amino acids. With V trimmed by 5 bases and J by 6 bases, 9 bases remained unmatched. The germline CDR1 and CDR2 sequences are PRHDT and FYEKMQ (reference sequence). CDR3 sequence reads: CASSPREGQGGEQYF. The CDR3 DNA follows: TGTGCCAGCAGCCCAAGGGAGGGACAGGGGGGCGAGCAGTACTTC.

This clonotype showed up just a few times. The chain has TRBV25-1 and TRBJ1-5, with D uncertain. Germline V CDR1 and CDR2: MGHDK, SYGVNS. This CDR3 comprises 14 residues. Trimming pared 5 bases from V and 3 bases from J, leaving 11 bases between. The CDR3 DNA reads as TGTGCCAGCAGTCCCCGGGGAAACAATCAGCCCCAGCATTTT. Encoded protein: CASSPRGNNQPQHF.